This T cell receptor (beta chain) was documented in a study of blood T cells in healthy people across ages. Overall study results and limits: Per million T cells, the diversity of TCR beta decreased roughly linearly as age advanced. Higher diversity and more naive CD4+ cells were features of long-lived donors, compared to aged donors.

The authors ran a second PCR of roughly 6 to 11 cycles using a sample-barcoded 5' primer and a J-beta primer mix. Each sample provided no less than 2.5 million CDR3-containing paired-end reads. TCRdb recomputed calls from the 5' RACE reads with MiXCR, one row per CDR3 protein. Of around 580,000 distinct CDR3 sequences in the sample, 47% were seen once. Details on this clonotype: Its antigen is unknown.

Trimming shortened V by 0 bases and J by 8 bases, and 10 bases separated the two germline ends. The CDR3 is 14 amino acids. Germline lookup yields CDR1 MNHEY and CDR2 SVGAGI. The specimen sequenced was blood. This clonotype was sampled from a man aged 80 or over in good health. The chain links TRBV6-5 to TRBJ1-4; D is ambiguous. The CDR3: CASSYSSPGEKLFF. As DNA, the CDR3 is TGTGCCAGCAGTTACTCGAGTCCGGGAGAAAAACTGTTTTTT.